The entry below gives a single T cell receptor (beta chain) sequence along with its context. Germline-derived CDR1 and CDR2 are SGDLS and YYNGEE. The CDR3 length is 17 residues. Losses at the gene ends were 2 bases for V and 3 bases for J; bases not matched to a gene: 11. Assay used: immunoSEQ multiplex PCR; TCRdb lists only in-frame clones, some missing. The sample holds approximately 100,000 clones, approximately 93% seen once. The entry originates in a study of cytomegalovirus exposure and HLA in healthy donors. Separation from the roughly 670-subject first cohort characterized the approximately 130-subject validation cohort, to which the donors belonged.

The source of this sequence is a woman in her 30s in good health and CMV-seropositive. The V call is TRBV9, the J call TRBJ2-7; 10 bases align to TRBD2. Sequenced sample: PBMCs. The DNA of the CDR3 is TGTGCCAGCAGCGTCAGGACCGGGACTAGCGTCCACTACGAGCAGTACTTC. Residues: CASSVRTGTSVHYEQYF. The variable domain in full, with the rest retrieved from reference TRBV9 and TRBJ2-7, is DSGVTQTPKHLITATGQRVTLRCSPRSGDLSVYWYQQSLDQGLQFLIQYYNGEERAKGNILERFSAQQFPDLHSELNLSSLELGDSALYFCASSVRTGTSVHYEQYFGPGTRLTVT.